The 20 T cell receptor beta chains given below trace back to one sample, sequenced in a study of radiotherapy plus CTLA-4 blockade in lung cancer. The protocol was immunoSEQ multiplex PCR, while the TCRdb copy is restricted to in-frame clones and leaves out a portion. The sample yields tens of thousands of clones, roughly 76% seen once. Sequenced here: peripheral blood, sampled from a patient treated with radiotherapy plus ipilimumab. The receptors stem from a human donor with non-small cell lung cancer who had a complete response to radiotherapy plus ipilimumab.

This sequence joins TRBV10-3 and TRBJ2-1; the D is unclear. V lost 4 bases to trimming and J lost 5 bases, with 3 bases between them. There are 11 residues in the CDR3. Germline CDR1 reads ENHRY; CDR2 reads SYGVKD. The CDR3 nucleotides are TGTGCCATCAGTGTAAACAATGAGCAGTTCTTC. It codes for CAISVNNEQFF.

J is TRBJ1-1 and V is TRBV6-5; D unclear. There are 13 residues in the CDR3. Germline V CDR1 and CDR2: MNHEY, SVGAGI. With 1 base removed from V and 3 bases from J, the gap between germline ends came to 6 bases. CDR3 bases: TGTGCCAGCAGTTACTACGGTGACACTGAAGCTTTCTTT. It is translated as CASSYYGDTEAFF.

This clone came up once. This chain uses TRBV14 with TRBJ2-2, with no clear D. V dropped 4 bases and J dropped 7 bases, with 10 bases sitting between them. Germline V gene lookup returns CDR1 SGHDN and CDR2 FVKESK. The CDR3 runs 13 residues. DNA for the CDR3: TGTGCCAGCAGCCCCCTCGGTGGCGGGGAGCTGTTTTTT. This sequence encodes CASSPLGGGELFF.

This clone was found a few times. The junction departs from germline at one end; a sequencing error may be responsible. The chain uses TRBV7-9 and TRBJ2-7; 10 bases are shared with TRBD2. CDR1 and CDR2 (germline): SEHNR, FQNEAQ (reference sequence). The CDR3 is 12 residues long. The CDR3 region is CASSLTSGALGF. DNA for the CDR3: TGTGCCAGCAGCTTAACTAGCGGGGCGTTGGGGTTC.

This clone was counted between two and nine times. The rearrangement joins TRBV5-6 to TRBJ1-5; perhaps TRBD1 as D (5 bases). The CDR3 sequence is 15 residues long. Looked up from germline, CDR1 is SGHDT and CDR2 is YYEEEE. Trimming took 3 bases from V and 2 from J, leaving 12 bases between them. The CDR3 is CASSSVTGGNQPQHF. For the CDR3, the DNA is TGTGCCAGCAGCTCGGTAACGGGGGGCAATCAGCCCCAGCATTTT.

This chain connects TRBV6-5 to TRBJ2-1; 8 bases fit TRBD2. Germline-derived CDR1 and CDR2 are MNHEY and SVGAGI. Germline trimming cut 2 bases from V and 3 bases from J; bases unmatched to any gene: 3. The length of the CDR3 is 15 residues. CDR3 nucleotide sequence: TGTGCCAGCAGTTACGGCGGGGGGAACTACAATGAGCAGTTCTTC. This gives the protein CASSYGGGNYNEQFF.

The genes are TRBV7-2 and TRBJ1-2; the match to TRBD1 covers 9 bases. V lost 5 bases, J lost 4 bases, and 8 bases stayed unmatched. The germline gives CDR1 SGHTA, CDR2 FQGNSA. CDR3 length: 15 residues. CDR3 protein: CASSLGQGASYGYTF. DNA for the CDR3: TGTGCCAGCAGCCTGGGACAGGGCGCCAGCTATGGCTACACCTTC.

This clone was observed once. The V and J genes are TRBV5-1 and TRBJ2-7; 8 nucleotides line up with TRBD1. The CDR3 is 16 amino acids. The V gene end was trimmed by 4 bases and the J gene end by 2 bases; junction bases not matched to a gene: 11. From germline, CDR1 is SGHRS and CDR2 YFSETQ. This CDR3 reads CASSALQGQATYEQYF. CDR3 in DNA: TGCGCCAGCAGCGCCTTGCAGGGACAGGCCACCTACGAGCAGTACTTC.

This sequence joins TRBV6-1 and TRBJ1-5, with 9 nucleotides matching TRBD1. V shed 6 bases and J 0 bases; nucleotides not matched to a gene: 3. This CDR3 is 15 amino acids long. CDR1 and CDR2 from the germline V gene are MNHNS and SASEGT. CDR3 amino acids: CASRGQGNSNQPQHF. CDR3 nucleotides: TGTGCCAGCAGGGGACAGGGAAATAGCAATCAGCCCCAGCATTTT.

V and J are TRBV9 and TRBJ2-3; D perhaps matches TRBD2 (6 bases). Per the germline V gene, CDR1 is SGDLS and CDR2 is YYNGEE. The CDR3 spans 15 residues. Trimming took 0 bases from V and 4 from J, leaving 12 bases between them. The CDR3 nucleotides are TGTGCCAGCAGCGTAGACGGGAGTTGGTCAGATACGCAGTATTTT. As protein: CASSVDGSWSDTQYF.

The V call is TRBV7-2, the J call TRBJ1-2, with a possible D match to TRBD1 (6 bases). Looked up from germline, CDR1 is SGHTA and CDR2 is FQGNSA. The CDR3 is 14 residues long. With 5 bases removed from V and 7 bases from J, the gap between germline ends came to 17 bases. The CDR3 loop reads CASSQGQPRGGYTF. CDR3 bases: TGTGCCAGCAGCCAAGGACAGCCAAGGGGTGGCTACACCTTC.

The V call is TRBV2, the J call TRBJ2-5; D could derive from TRBD1 or TRBD2 (6 bases each). The tail of the sequence fits TRBJ2-7 better, so the J call may be wrong. The CDR3 is 14 amino acids. Germline CDR1 reads SNHLY; CDR2 reads FYNNEI. The CDR3 nucleotides are TGTGCCACCCGAGGAGAGGAGGGGGCCTACGAGCAGTACTTC. Translating gives CATRGEEGAYEQYF.

The gene calls are TRBV28 and TRBJ2-3, with TRBD1 matching 7 bases. The germline CDR1 and CDR2 sequences are MDHEN and SYDVKM. The V gene end was trimmed by 3 bases and the J gene end by 6 bases; junction bases not matched to a gene: 9. The CDR3 runs 15 residues. In DNA, the CDR3 is TGTGCCAGCAGTTTGGGCAGGGGGAGCCTGGATACGCAGTATTTT. It specifies CASSLGRGSLDTQYF.

In its sample, this clone was seen once. This rearrangement joins TRBV19 to TRBJ2-7, with 10 bases matching TRBD2. Germline CDR1 and CDR2: LNHDA and SQIVND (reference sequence). V lost 0 bases, J lost 12 bases, and 8 bases stayed unmatched. This CDR3 has 14 residues. As DNA, the CDR3 is TGTGCCAGTAGTATAGATGGGCTAGCGGGAGCGGTGTACTTC. This encodes CASSIDGLAGAVYF.

The chain couples TRBV27 to TRBJ2-3; 9 bases line up with TRBD1. The CDR3 spans 13 residues. V lost 7 bases to trimming and J lost 5 bases; unmatched junction nucleotides: 4. Per germline, CDR1 MNHEY and CDR2 SMNVEV (reference sequence). The CDR3 loop is CASNNRGRDTQYF. CDR3 bases: TGTGCCAGCAACAACAGGGGGCGAGATACGCAGTATTTT.

The gene calls are TRBV5-1 and TRBJ1-2, with TRBD1 matching over 10 bases. Germline-derived CDR1 and CDR2 are SGHRS and YFSETQ. The CDR3 has 15 amino acids. V shed 4 bases, J shed 5 bases, and the junction held 8 bases outside the gene matches. The CDR3 nucleotides read TGCGCCAGCAGCCCGGGACAGGGGCGTGATTATGGCTACACCTTC. It encodes CASSPGQGRDYGYTF.

This clone showed up just a few times. The chain employs TRBV11-2 and TRBJ1-3; 9 bases are a match to TRBD1. This CDR3 is built from 18 residues. The V gene end was trimmed by 2 bases and the J gene end by 0 bases; junction bases not matched to a gene: 8. CDR1 and CDR2 (germline): SGHAT, FQNNGV. CDR3 sequence: CASSLLRDRASSGNTIYF. The DNA of the CDR3 is TGTGCCAGCAGCTTACTCCGGGACAGGGCTAGCTCTGGAAACACCATATATTTT.

The CDR3 loop is CASSPLAGEAYNEQFF. CDR3 nucleotide sequence: TGCGCCAGCAGCCCGCTAGCGGGAGAGGCCTACAATGAGCAGTTCTTC. The chain couples TRBV5-1 to TRBJ2-1; 10 nucleotides align to TRBD2. V lost 4 bases to trimming and J lost 2 bases; unmatched junction nucleotides: 6. CDR3 length equals 16 residues. Germline V gene sequence: CDR1 SGHRS, CDR2 YFSETQ.

The J gene is TRBJ2-5, the V gene TRBV5-1; D may be TRBD1 (6 bases). With the DNA end fitting TRBJ2-7 better, the J assignment may be wrong. The germline V gene has CDR1 SGHRS and CDR2 YFSETQ. The CDR3 spans 13 residues. CDR3 nucleotide sequence: TGCGCCAGCAGCTTCGGGACATACTACGAGCAGTACTTC. It is translated as CASSFGTYYEQYF.

V and J are TRBV7-9 and TRBJ2-7; D perhaps matches TRBD1 (7 bases). The V end was cut by 5 bases, the J end by 0 bases, with 17 bases between. Germline V gene lookup returns CDR1 SEHNR and CDR2 FQNEAQ (reference sequence). This CDR3 contains 16 residues. In DNA form, the CDR3 reads TGTGCCAGCAGCCCACTATGGAGGGGGCACTCCTACGAGCAGTACTTC. Translated: CASSPLWRGHSYEQYF.